This TCR beta chain appears in the sequencing data of a study of metastatic and nonmetastatic thyroid tumors. Study at large: Patients with malignant and benign thyroid disease provided blood and tumor or nodule tissue, whose repertoires were compared. Study-level results: Across blood and tumor, TCR beta diversity in malignant thyroid tumors was reportedly significantly higher than in benign nodules.

Germline V gene sequence: CDR1 SGHTS, CDR2 YDEGEE. This CDR3 is 17 amino acids long. The V and J ends lost 1 base and 8 bases, in that order; junction bases with no gene match: 11. In the source study's methods: Clinicopathological groups of papillary thyroid cancer showed CDR3 differences that were used to build a distant-metastasis classifier. TCRdb re-called clones from the PCR reads using MiXCR. The V and J calls were determined by TCRdb, not by the authors. The sample records about 40,000 clones, around a sixth being singletons. This clone was picked up many times. What it binds is unknown. Not a single patient had been given any form of treatment at any point before undergoing thyroid surgery.

The clonotype comes from a female donor with papillary thyroid cancer or a benign thyroid nodule (not recorded which). Some clones in this sample may be carry-over from other donors' samples. Sequencing was done on a sample of tumor tissue. This chain uses TRBV5-8 with TRBJ1-6, with TRBD1 identical over 8 bases. The CDR3 bases are TGTGCCAGCAGCTTGCATCTCGACGACAGGGGTGATTCACCCCTCCACTTT. It specifies CASSLHLDDRGDSPLHF.